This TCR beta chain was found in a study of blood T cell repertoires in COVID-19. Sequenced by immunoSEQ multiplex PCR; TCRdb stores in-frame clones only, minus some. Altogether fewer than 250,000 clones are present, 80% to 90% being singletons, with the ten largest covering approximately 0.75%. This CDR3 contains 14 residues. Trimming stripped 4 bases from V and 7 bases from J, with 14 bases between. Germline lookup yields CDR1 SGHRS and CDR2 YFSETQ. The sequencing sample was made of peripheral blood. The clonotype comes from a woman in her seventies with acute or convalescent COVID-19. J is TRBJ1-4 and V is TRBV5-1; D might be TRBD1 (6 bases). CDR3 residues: CASSSRGASEKLFF. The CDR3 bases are TGCGCCAGCAGCAGCCGGGGGGCGAGTGAAAAACTGTTTTTT.